What follows are 27 T cell receptor beta chains derived from one specimen sequenced in a study of cytomegalovirus exposure and HLA in healthy donors. PCR was performed using 60 Vbeta and 13 Jbeta primers. Profiling relied on immunoSEQ multiplex PCR, and the TCRdb table lists in-frame clones only, not all of them. The repertoire holds under 95,000 clones, 80% seen once, with around 0.96% in the top ten. Input material: PBMCs. The receptor source for this set is a male donor in good health and CMV-seronegative.

The chain employs TRBV7-9 and TRBJ2-1; 8 nucleotides line up with TRBD1. The CDR3 runs 16 residues. The V segment lost 4 bases and the J segment 7 bases; nucleotides outside the gene matches: 12. CDR1 is SEHNR, CDR2 FQNEAQ, per germline (reference sequence). CDR3 bases: TGTGCCAGCAGCTGGGCCGACAGGGGCAATGGGAATGAGCAGTTCTTC. Encoded protein: CASSWADRGNGNEQFF.

This clone was seen a handful of times. Within the sample, other DNA sequences also encode this same CDR3. This chain uses TRBV6-1 with TRBJ2-5, with a weak D call TRBD2 (6 bases). V shed 5 bases and J shed 5 bases, with 18 bases lying between them. Germline CDR1 is MNHNS and CDR2 is SASEGT. The CDR3 contains 15 residues. The CDR3 loop reads CASSHNSGGGETQYF. CDR3 in DNA: TGTGCCAGCAGTCACAATAGCGGTGGGGGGGAGACCCAGTACTTC.

V is TRBV5-5 and J is TRBJ2-7, with TRBD1 identical over 7 bases. CDR1 and CDR2 from the germline V gene are SGHKS and YYEKEE (reference sequence). V trimming: 3 bases; J trimming: 3 bases; junction bases outside the gene matches: 12. This CDR3 region has 16 residues. In DNA form, the CDR3 reads TGTGCCAGCAGCTACTCCGGGACAGACAATATCTACGAGCAGTACTTC. It specifies CASSYSGTDNIYEQYF.

This clone has a single count. V and J are TRBV27 and TRBJ2-7, with 10 bases lining up with TRBD2. This CDR3 region has 22 residues. The ends lost 3 bases at V and 3 bases at J; junction bases unmatched: 26. CDR1 is MNHEY, CDR2 SMNVEV, per germline (reference sequence). CDR3 nucleotide sequence: TGTGCCAGCAGTTTCCGGCCGATGGGGACCAGCGGGAGGGCGCGCGTACACTACGAGCAGTACTTC. Its protein is CASSFRPMGTSGRARVHYEQYF.

The chain recombines TRBV6-4 with TRBJ1-1; D possibly corresponds to TRBD1 (6 bases). Germline V gene lookup returns CDR1 MRHNA and CDR2 SNTAGT. The V end lost 3 bases, the J end lost 7 bases, and 12 bases lay between the germline ends. CDR3 length equals 13 residues. CDR3 DNA: TGTGCCAGCAGTGAGAGGATAGGGGGTGAAGCTTTCTTT. It translates to CASSERIGGEAFF.

The chain recombines TRBV5-4 with TRBJ2-5; 9 bases match TRBD2. Germline-derived CDR1 and CDR2 are SGHNT and YYREEE (reference sequence). V was clipped by 2 bases and J by 4 bases; unmatched bases: 6. The CDR3 runs 15 residues. CDR3 region: CASSFGGGAIETQYF. The CDR3 DNA reads TGTGCCAGCAGCTTTGGCGGGGGGGCAATAGAGACCCAGTACTTC.

This chain uses TRBV28 with TRBJ2-7; the match to TRBD1 covers 7 bases. Germline V gene data show CDR1 as MDHEN and CDR2 as SYDVKM. This CDR3 is 14 amino acids long. Unmatched junction bases numbered 4, after V lost 1 base and J lost 4 bases. CDR3 DNA sequence: TGTGCCAGCAGTTTATCCCACAGGGGATACGAGCAGTACTTC. Translated: CASSLSHRGYEQYF.

The rearrangement joins TRBV2 to TRBJ1-2, with TRBD1 as a possible D gene (6 bases). The length of the CDR3 is 12 residues. CDR1 and CDR2 from the germline V gene are SNHLY and FYNNEI. Trimming stripped 7 bases from V and 2 bases from J, with 8 bases between. CDR3 sequence: CASNTGNYGYTF. CDR3 nucleotide sequence: TGTGCCAGCAATACAGGGAACTATGGCTACACCTTC. The full variable domain, in which reference TRBV2 and TRBJ1-2 provide the parts outside the CDR3, is EPEVTQTPSHQVTQMGQEVILRCVPISNHLYFYWYRQILGQKVEFLVSFYNNEISEKSEIFDDQFSVERPDGSNFTLKIRSTKLEDSAMYFCASNTGNYGYTFGSGTRLTVV.

The rearrangement uses TRBV10-3 and TRBJ1-3, with 12 nucleotides matching TRBD1. This CDR3 region has 19 residues. The trim removed 6 bases at V and 0 bases at J, leaving 12 bases unmatched. Germline CDR1 and CDR2: ENHRY and SYGVKD. CDR3 amino acids: CAIRFGTGGYPFSGNTIYF. The CDR3 nucleotides read TGTGCCATCAGGTTCGGGACAGGGGGCTACCCTTTCTCTGGAAACACCATATATTTT.

This sequence joins TRBV5-6 and TRBJ2-7; D gene ambiguous. Germline V gene lookup returns CDR1 SGHDT and CDR2 YYEEEE. The CDR3 runs 12 residues. Deletions cut 2 bases from V and 3 bases from J, with 6 bases between. The CDR3 spells CASSLFGYEQYF. CDR3 bases: TGTGCCAGCAGCTTATTCGGCTACGAGCAGTACTTC. Full variable domain (remainder filled in from reference TRBV5-6 and TRBJ2-7): DAGVTQSPTHLIKTRGQQVTLRCSPKSGHDTVSWYQQALGQGPQFIFQYYEEEERQRGNFPDRFSGHQFPNYSSELNVNALLLGDSALYLCASSLFGYEQYFGPGTRLTVT.

This clone was picked up a small number of times. The chain carries TRBV9 and TRBJ2-2, with D maybe TRBD1 (5 bases). The CDR3 has 15 residues. Looked up from germline, CDR1 is SGDLS and CDR2 is YYNGEE. With 2 bases removed from V and 4 bases from J, the gap between germline ends came to 12 bases. This CDR3 is CASSVTEPSTGELFF. As DNA, the CDR3 is TGTGCCAGCAGCGTGACAGAACCATCCACCGGGGAGCTGTTTTTT.

On this clone: At the DNA level, this CDR3 is encoded by other sequences in the same sample as well. This chain uses TRBV18 with TRBJ2-6, with TRBD1 as a possible D gene (7 bases). V shed 2 bases and J shed 2 bases, with 13 bases lying between them. The CDR3 is 17 residues long. Germline CDR1 and CDR2: KGHSH and LQKENI. This CDR3 reads CASSPSQGGPGANVLTF. Written as DNA, the CDR3 is TGTGCCAGCTCACCATCTCAGGGGGGCCCTGGGGCCAACGTCCTGACTTTC.

The genes are TRBV27 and TRBJ2-3, with TRBD1 matching 9 bases. Losses at the gene ends were 6 bases for V and 2 bases for J; bases not matched to a gene: 6. This CDR3 has 15 amino acids. Germline V gene sequence: CDR1 MNHEY, CDR2 SMNVEV (reference sequence). The CDR3 is CASRYRGLPTDTQYF. CDR3 DNA sequence: TGTGCCAGCAGGTACAGGGGGCTTCCCACAGATACGCAGTATTTT.

This clone was detected only once. The chain links TRBV10-2 to TRBJ2-7, with D maybe TRBD1 (6 bases). V dropped 2 bases and J dropped 4 bases, with 9 bases sitting between them. Germline V gives CDR1 WSHSY, CDR2 SAAADI. The CDR3 loop spans 13 amino acids. The CDR3 protein is CASSETGPYEQYF. The CDR3 DNA is TGCGCCAGCAGTGAGACAGGGCCGTACGAGCAGTACTTC.

This clone has only a few counts. The chain uses TRBV7-2 and TRBJ2-5; 7 bases fit TRBD2. The germline V gene encodes CDR1 SGHTA and CDR2 FQGNSA. The V segment lost 5 bases and the J segment 5 bases; nucleotides outside the gene matches: 5. The CDR3 is made up of 13 amino acids. CDR3 protein: CASSPAGRETQYF. For the CDR3, the DNA is TGTGCCAGCAGCCCCGCCGGGAGGGAGACCCAGTACTTC.

This clone occurred a few times. This chain connects TRBV28 to TRBJ2-7; tentative D call: TRBD1 (6 bases). V gave up 6 bases and J gave up 2 bases, with 17 bases separating them. CDR1 and CDR2 (germline): MDHEN, SYDVKM. CDR3 length equals 15 residues. The CDR3 loop reads CASSVTGQSPYEQYF. In nucleotides, the CDR3 is TGTGCCAGCAGCGTTACAGGGCAGAGTCCCTACGAGCAGTACTTC.

The chain is built from TRBV2 and TRBJ2-7, with TRBD1 as a possible D gene (5 bases). With 8 bases removed from V and 3 bases from J, the gap between germline ends came to 14 bases. Germline assignment: CDR1 SNHLY and CDR2 FYNNEI. The CDR3 runs 13 residues. The CDR3 DNA reads TGTGCCAGCCTCGACAGTAATTACTACGAGCAGTACTTC. It encodes CASLDSNYYEQYF. Full variable domain (rest looked up from reference TRBV2 and TRBJ2-7): EPEVTQTPSHQVTQMGQEVILRCVPISNHLYFYWYRQILGQKVEFLVSFYNNEISEKSEIFDDQFSVERPDGSNFTLKIRSTKLEDSAMYFCASLDSNYYEQYFGPGTRLTVT.

The chain is built from TRBV9 and TRBJ1-4, with TRBD1 matching 9 bases. Trimming at V came to 4 bases and at J to 5 bases, leaving 9 bases not matched to a gene. This CDR3 is built from 16 residues. The germline gives CDR1 SGDLS, CDR2 YYNGEE. CDR3 DNA: TGTGCCAGCAGCTTATCTACAGGGGGCCTAAATGAAAAACTGTTTTTT. It translates to CASSLSTGGLNEKLFF.

This clone was seen a handful of times. This chain connects TRBV2 to TRBJ1-1; unclear D gene. Germline loops: CDR1 SNHLY, CDR2 FYNNEI. CDR3 length equals 14 residues. V was trimmed by 2 bases and J by 2 bases, leaving 9 bases between them. The chain's CDR3 is CASSERRVNTEAFF. The CDR3 region has the DNA TGTGCCAGCAGTGAACGTCGGGTTAACACTGAAGCTTTCTTT.

The J gene is TRBJ2-1, the V gene TRBV4-1; 8 bases map to TRBD1. This CDR3 contains 16 residues. V lost 4 bases to trimming and J lost 0 bases; unmatched junction nucleotides: 5. CDR1 is MGHRA, CDR2 YSYEKL, per germline. CDR3 residues: CASSLGTGRSYNEQFF. CDR3 coding DNA: TGCGCCAGCAGCCTTGGGACAGGACGCTCCTACAATGAGCAGTTCTTC.

This chain links TRBV4-3 with TRBJ1-2, with 9 bases lining up with TRBD1. Germline V gene lookup returns CDR1 LGHNA and CDR2 YSLEER. Trimming took 4 bases from V and 3 from J; bases not matched to a gene: 6. CDR3 length: 15 residues. CDR3 nucleotide sequence: TGCGCCAGCAGCCCCGGACAGGGGAATTACTATGGCTACACCTTC. It specifies CASSPGQGNYYGYTF.

The chain uses TRBV9 and TRBJ2-1; the D gene is possibly TRBD2 (5 bases). V gave up 5 bases and J gave up 9 bases, with 9 bases separating them. The CDR3 runs 11 residues. Germline assignment: CDR1 SGDLS and CDR2 YYNGEE. As DNA, the CDR3 is TGTGCCAGCAGTGGAGGCACTGAGCAGTTCTTC. It codes for CASSGGTEQFF.

Concerning this clone: A junction boundary mismatches the germline segment, possibly from a read error. The chain employs TRBV7-9 and TRBJ2-3; 9 positions match TRBD1. The CDR3 contains 18 residues. CDR1 and CDR2 from the germline V gene are SEHNR and FQNEAQ (reference sequence). DNA for the CDR3: TGTTCCAGCAGTTCCCTGAGGTGGGGGGACAGGGCAACAGATACGCAGTATTTT. Translating gives CSSSSLRWGDRATDTQYF.

This clone occurred a few times. The rearrangement links TRBV6-1 to TRBJ2-5, with D possibly TRBD2 on 5 matching bases. Trimming left V 2 bases short and J 0 bases short, with 10 bases between. CDR1 is MNHNS, CDR2 SASEGT, per germline. The CDR3 length is 15 residues. CDR3 region: CASSERTGYQETQYF. CDR3 nucleotide sequence: TGTGCCAGCAGTGAAAGGACTGGGTACCAAGAGACCCAGTACTTC.

The V gene is TRBV2, the J gene TRBJ2-1; 9 nucleotides match TRBD1. V trimming: 4 bases; J trimming: 2 bases; junction bases outside the gene matches: 3. CDR3 length: 15 residues. Germline loops: CDR1 SNHLY, CDR2 FYNNEI. CDR3 sequence reads: CASSAGQGAYNEQFF. CDR3 DNA sequence: TGTGCCAGCAGTGCGGGACAGGGAGCCTACAATGAGCAGTTCTTC.

This clone came up a few times. The chain has TRBV30 and TRBJ1-1, with no clear D. Germline V gives CDR1 GTSNPN, CDR2 SVGIG (reference sequence). This CDR3 has 12 residues. V dropped 2 bases and J dropped 4 bases, with 8 bases sitting between them. For the CDR3, the DNA is TGTGCCTGGAGTCCACGAGTCACTGAAGCTTTCTTT. Translated, it gives CAWSPRVTEAFF.

The chain combines TRBV6-1 with TRBJ2-5; D may be TRBD1 (6 bases). CDR3 length: 16 amino acids. In germline, CDR1 is MNHNS, CDR2 SASEGT. Deletions cut 1 base from V and 1 base from J, with 13 bases between. The CDR3 nucleotides are TGTGCCAGCAGTGAAGGAGGACAGTTACTCCAAGAGACCCAGTACTTC. Amino acid sequence: CASSEGGQLLQETQYF.